Listed below are T cell receptor beta chains from one sample, sequenced in a study of cytomegalovirus exposure and HLA in healthy donors. The method was immunoSEQ multiplex PCR; TCRdb's version includes in-frame clones alone and lacks a portion of them. The table lists approximately 82,000 clones, over 9.5% of them singletons. The specimen was PBMCs. These receptors were obtained from a man aged 55 to 70 in good health and CMV-seropositive. Both conserved end residues are part of each CDR3.

TRBV5-4	15	TRBJ1-1	CASSPRDSGNTEAFF
TRBV5-1	15	TRBJ1-2	CASSWDRGSLGGYTF
TRBV10-3	16	TRBJ1-1	CAISESTGNWLTEAFF
TRBV25-1	13	TRBJ1-2	CASSGGGQGVLLF
TRBV30	11	TRBJ1-1	CAWSDGIEAFF
TRBV27	15	TRBJ2-1	CASSWAEGPTGEQFF
TRBV6-1	14	TRBJ1-5	CASSEANLNQPQHF
TRBV27	16	TRBJ2-5	CASSLLAGGPEETQYF
TRBV11-2	14	TRBJ1-2	CASSPIPTNYGYTF
TRBV5-1	14	TRBJ1-3	CASRSQGSGNTIYF
TRBV19	17	TRBJ1-1	CASSGAGTRGFDTEAFF
TRBV5-6	18	TRBJ2-2	CASSSRSGSGTYTGELFF
TRBV5-4	14	TRBJ2-7	CASSPWTGGYEQYF
TRBV9	15	TRBJ1-2	CASSPRDRDNYGYTF
TRBV30	13	TRBJ1-2	CAWSLGQGNGYTF
TRBV6-6	12	TRBJ2-4	CASTPREDIQYF
TRBV7-9	15	TRBJ2-5	CASSRSGTSKETQYF
TRBV4-1	14	TRBJ2-2	CASSQPTRTGELFF
TRBV27	16	TRBJ2-5	CASSPRDRGSYETQYF
TRBV2	16	TRBJ2-2	CASSEDDRGNTGELFF
TRBV7-6	17	TRBJ2-3	CASSAGRSGISTDTQYF
TRBV18	16	TRBJ2-6	CASSPPGASGANVLTF
TRBV15	18	TRBJ1-2	CATSRDLSWAGLNYGYTF
TRBV19	14	TRBJ2-7	CASSVTSGSYEQYF
TRBV30	16	TRBJ2-3	CASGSEQSGSTDKQYF
TRBV20-1	11	TRBJ1-2	CRAEGGGGYTF
TRBV29-1	13	TRBJ1-2	CSVGDRGTYGYTF
TRBV5-4	16	TRBJ2-1	CASSLAAGGPYNEQFF
TRBV28	13	TRBJ2-7	CASSPDRGGEQYF
TRBV6-1	12	TRBJ1-1	CASSETGAQAFF
TRBV25-1	15	TRBJ2-6	CASSDLDLGANVLTF
TRBV18	18	TRBJ2-1	CASSPQTGGRGPYNEQFF
TRBV12-5	15	TRBJ2-1	CASGLVAGGPSEQFF
TRBV5-4	14	TRBJ1-5	CASSRTGDGQPQHF
TRBV9	14	TRBJ2-1	CASGGGSSYNEQFF
TRBV27	13	TRBJ1-1	CASSFTGETEAFF
TRBV28	16	TRBJ1-2	CASSSRDRTLNYGYTF
TRBV2	13	TRBJ2-1	CAAAAEAYNEQFF
TRBV29-1	14	TRBJ2-5	CSVGAGQTKETQYF
TRBV9	14	TRBJ2-3	CASSVEIQTDTQYF